Below, 25 T cell receptor beta chains from the same sample are listed, as sequenced in a study of vaccination effects on CD4 cells after COVID-19. Culture proceeded for 10 days, and CD4+ T cells were then isolated. The individual was infected with SARS-CoV-2 between March and December 2020, as confirmed by PCR. All participants had two doses of either the BNT162b2 or mRNA-1273 vaccine. Measured with immunoSEQ multiplex PCR; TCRdb has only the in-frame clones, and not every one. The sample carries tens of thousands of clones, more than 65% recorded once. Their antigens remain unidentified. Sequencing was performed on CD4+ T cells from PBMCs cultured without peptide, taken after COVID-19 vaccination. These TCRs come from a human donor who had a prior SARS-CoV-2 infection.

The chain uses TRBV7-3 and TRBJ2-1, with 8 bases lining up with TRBD1. J lost 6 bases, V lost 1 base, and 8 bases had no gene match. Germline V gene lookup returns CDR1 SGHTA and CDR2 FQGTGA. This CDR3 is 16 amino acids long. CDR3 bases: TGTGCCAGCAGCTTAAGTATCGGCAGGGGGCTCAATGAGCAGTTCTTC. Translated, it gives CASSLSIGRGLNEQFF.

This rearrangement joins TRBV7-9 to TRBJ1-1; D is unresolved. The germline V gene has CDR1 SEHNR and CDR2 FQNEAQ (reference sequence). The CDR3 contains 15 residues. Trimming removed 5 bases from V and 0 bases from J, with 13 bases in between. The CDR3 sequence is CASSPTGRVNTEAFF. The DNA for the CDR3 is TGTGCCAGCAGCCCCACCGGGCGGGTGAACACTGAAGCTTTCTTT.

CDR3 amino acids: CASSLGGTGGTYEQYF. Here the CDR3 DNA reads TGCGCCAGCAGCTTGGGAGGGACAGGGGGAACCTACGAGCAGTACTTC. The chain employs TRBV5-1 and TRBJ2-7, with 11 bases identical to TRBD1. This CDR3 region has 16 residues. V was pared by 0 bases and J by 2 bases, with 4 bases of the junction left unmatched. Per the germline V gene, CDR1 is SGHRS and CDR2 is YFSETQ.

This clone turned up a few times. The CDR3 sequence is CASSLAGILSLAKNIQYF. CDR3 DNA sequence: TGTGCCAGCAGCTTGGCGGGGATTCTGAGTCTAGCCAAAAACATTCAGTACTTC. J is TRBJ2-4 and V is TRBV5-5, with D possibly matching TRBD2 (5 bases). The CDR3 runs to 18 residues. Looked up from germline, CDR1 is SGHKS and CDR2 is YYEKEE (reference sequence). Trimming took off 0 bases at V and 0 bases at J, with 16 bases between the two ends.

This chain connects TRBV9 to TRBJ2-7, with D tentatively TRBD2 (5 bases). The germline V gene has CDR1 SGDLS and CDR2 YYNGEE. The CDR3 contains 16 residues. Trimming took off 0 bases at V and 0 bases at J, with 13 bases between the two ends. The CDR3 region is CASSVGEGESSYEQYF. The CDR3 nucleotides are TGTGCCAGCAGCGTAGGCGAGGGAGAGAGCTCCTACGAGCAGTACTTC. Combining the CDR3 with reference TRBV9 and TRBJ2-7 gives the whole variable domain DSGVTQTPKHLITATGQRVTLRCSPRSGDLSVYWYQQSLDQGLQFLIQYYNGEERAKGNILERFSAQQFPDLHSELNLSSLELGDSALYFCASSVGEGESSYEQYFGPGTRLTVT.

The rearrangement links TRBV12-5 to TRBJ1-6, with unresolved D. The CDR3 extends over 14 amino acids. Germline loops: CDR1 LGHNT, CDR2 FRNRAP. The ends were cut back, 6 bases at V and 7 bases at J, with 13 bases in the middle. In nucleotides, the CDR3 is TGTGCTAGTGGCTCGGACGGCTACAATTCACCCCTCCACTTT. As protein: CASGSDGYNSPLHF.

This clone occurred once. The V gene is TRBV11-2, the J gene TRBJ2-2; 12 bases agree with TRBD1. This CDR3 contains 14 residues. The J segment lost 6 bases and the V segment lost 4 bases, leaving 0 bases of the junction unmatched. From germline, CDR1 is SGHAT and CDR2 FQNNGV. The CDR3 spells CASSWDRGPGELFF. Here the CDR3 DNA reads TGTGCCAGCAGCTGGGACAGGGGGCCCGGGGAGCTGTTTTTT.

The chain couples TRBV20-1 to TRBJ2-1; D unclear. V lost 3 bases to trimming and J lost 5 bases, with 11 bases between them. Germline-derived CDR1 and CDR2 are DFQATT and SNEGSKA (reference sequence). The CDR3 covers 13 residues. Here the CDR3 reads CSASWPEDNEQFF. The CDR3, as DNA: TGCAGTGCTAGTTGGCCTGAGGACAATGAGCAGTTCTTC.

The rearrangement uses TRBV3-1 (or the pseudogene TRBV3-2) and TRBJ2-1, with D hard to call. There are 13 residues in the CDR3. CDR1 and CDR2 from the germline V gene are LGHDT and YNNKEL (reference sequence). With 2 bases removed from V and 6 bases from J, the gap between germline ends came to 8 bases. DNA for the CDR3: TGTGCCAGCAGCCAATCTTCTCCCAATGAGCAGTTCTTC. It yields the protein CASSQSSPNEQFF.

The CDR3 sequence: CASSFRPWGNSGANVLTF. As DNA, the CDR3 is TGTGCCAGCAGCTTTAGGCCATGGGGCAACTCTGGGGCCAACGTCCTGACTTTC. V usage is TRBV7-8 and J usage is TRBJ2-6; maybe TRBD1 (5 bases). This CDR3 spans 18 amino acids. The germline V gene has CDR1 SGHVS and CDR2 FQNEAQ. V was trimmed by 3 bases and J by 0 bases, leaving 15 bases between them.

J is TRBJ2-5 and V is TRBV2, with TRBD2 matching 14 bases. Trimming cost V 6 bases and J 5 bases; bases outside gene matches: 5. This CDR3 is 15 amino acids long. Germline values: CDR1 SNHLY, CDR2 FYNNEI. CDR3 DNA sequence: TGTGCCAGCAGGACTAGCGGGAGGGCCGGGGAGACCCAGTACTTC. Translated, it gives CASRTSGRAGETQYF.

The genes are TRBV29-1 and TRBJ2-1; tentative D call: TRBD2 (5 bases). Deletions cut 0 bases from V and 12 bases from J, with 9 bases between. The CDR3 sequence is 11 residues long. CDR1 and CDR2 from the germline V gene are SQVTM and ANQGSEA. This CDR3 is CSVEDTAGQFF. CDR3 sequence (DNA): TGCAGCGTTGAAGATACGGCGGGGCAGTTCTTC.

J is TRBJ2-5 and V is TRBV6-2 or TRBV6-3; TRBD2 is a possible D gene (6 bases). This CDR3 contains 13 residues. Germline loops: CDR1 MNHEY, CDR2 SVGEGT. The V and J ends lost 5 bases and 4 bases respectively, with 11 bases between them. In DNA, the CDR3 is TGTGCCAGCAGTCCCTCGGGGGTAGAGACCCAGTACTTC. It specifies CASSPSGVETQYF.

J is TRBJ1-1 and V is TRBV2; D possibly corresponds to TRBD1 (5 bases). Germline V gene data show CDR1 as SNHLY and CDR2 as FYNNEI. The CDR3 consists of 15 residues. The V and J ends lost 2 bases and 1 base respectively, with 11 bases between them. In DNA form, the CDR3 reads TGTGCCAGCAGTGAACAGGGACGGGGGAACACTGAAGCTTTCTTT. Translated: CASSEQGRGNTEAFF.

The chain recombines TRBV2 with TRBJ1-5; no definite D call. Trimming pared 3 bases from V and 1 base from J, leaving 10 bases between. CDR1 is SNHLY and CDR2 is FYNNEI in the germline V gene. The CDR3 totals 15 residues. The CDR3 here is CASSDGSFSNQPQHF. The DNA for the CDR3 is TGTGCCAGCAGTGATGGATCCTTCAGCAATCAGCCCCAGCATTTT.

V and J are TRBV7-9 and TRBJ1-5, with D unclear. This CDR3 is 12 amino acids long. The germline CDR1 and CDR2 sequences are SEHNR and FQNEAQ (reference sequence). V was trimmed by 5 bases and J by 0 bases, leaving 2 bases between them. The CDR3 region is CASSNSNQPQHF. In DNA form, the CDR3 reads TGTGCCAGCAGCAATAGCAATCAGCCCCAGCATTTT.

The chain uses TRBV11-3 and TRBJ2-5; 10 positions agree with TRBD1. The length of the CDR3 is 12 residues. Unmatched junction bases numbered 2, after V lost 6 bases and J lost 7 bases. Germline assignment: CDR1 SGHNT and CDR2 YENEEA. The chain's CDR3 is CASSRDRGTQYF. The DNA for the CDR3 is TGTGCCAGCAGTCGGGACAGGGGGACCCAGTACTTC.

The rearrangement joins TRBV5-5 to TRBJ1-2, with 8 bases matching TRBD1. Germline V lookup: CDR1 SGHKS, CDR2 YYEKEE (reference sequence). The CDR3 totals 14 residues. After removal of 4 bases from V and 2 bases from J, the junction contained 4 bases not matched to a gene. The DNA for the CDR3 is TGTGCCAGCAGCCCACGGACAGGGAACTATGGCTACACCTTC. This translates into CASSPRTGNYGYTF.

The rearrangement joins TRBV21-1 to TRBJ1-4; no check of the table's D call, TRBD1, against the DNA was made. TRBV21-1 is a pseudogene segment. CDR3 length equals 16 residues. The CDR3 loop reads CASSNDRGRGNEKLFF. The CDR3 DNA reads TGTGCCAGCAGCAATGACAGGGGGCGAGGTAATGAAAAACTGTTTTTT.

The gene calls are TRBV7-9 and TRBJ2-3; TRBD1 matches 9 bases. The CDR3 loop spans 16 amino acids. Germline CDR1 reads SEHNR; CDR2 reads FQNEAQ (reference sequence). Trimming at V came to 7 bases and at J to 2 bases, leaving 10 bases not matched to a gene. The CDR3 spells CASTSLWTGVTDTQYF. The CDR3 DNA reads as TGTGCCAGCACATCCCTGTGGACAGGGGTCACAGATACGCAGTATTTT.

CDR3 protein: CASRSGREINVQYF. Written as DNA, the CDR3 is TGCGCCAGCAGGTCAGGCAGGGAAATAAACGTGCAGTACTTC. The chain joins TRBV5-1 to TRBJ2-7, with D perhaps matching TRBD1 (5 bases). The germline V and J ends were trimmed by 5 bases and 9 bases, with 21 bases remaining between them. There are 14 residues in the CDR3. CDR1 SGHRS and CDR2 YFSETQ come from the germline V gene.

V and J are TRBV10-3 and TRBJ2-3; D not certain. Trimming cost V 2 bases and J 2 bases, with 8 bases left between them. CDR1 is ENHRY, CDR2 SYGVKD, per germline. This CDR3 contains 14 residues. The CDR3 loop is CAISENLDTDTQYF. Here the CDR3 DNA reads TGTGCCATCAGTGAGAATCTTGACACAGATACGCAGTATTTT.

The CDR3 nucleotides are TGCGCCAGCAGCTTGGCCAACTATGGCTACACCTTC. As protein: CASSLANYGYTF. The rearrangement uses TRBV5-1 and TRBJ1-2; D ambiguous. V gave up 0 bases and J gave up 2 bases, with 2 bases separating them. CDR1 SGHRS and CDR2 YFSETQ come from the germline V gene. The CDR3 runs 12 residues.

The J gene is TRBJ2-7, the V gene TRBV7-2; D could derive from TRBD1 or TRBD2 (6 bases each). CDR3 size: 14 residues. Per germline, CDR1 SGHTA and CDR2 FQGNSA. With 5 bases removed from V and 2 bases from J, the gap between germline ends came to 13 bases. Written as DNA, the CDR3 is TGTGCCAGCAGCGACGAGAGGGGGGCCTACGAGCAGTACTTC. It encodes CASSDERGAYEQYF.

V is TRBV18 and J is TRBJ2-7, with 13 bases aligning to TRBD2. The CDR3 totals 17 residues. Losses at the gene ends were 6 bases for V and 4 bases for J; bases not matched to a gene: 12. CDR1 KGHSH and CDR2 LQKENI come from the germline V gene. The DNA of the CDR3 is TGTGCCAGCTCGAGAGCACCCGGGACTAGCGGGGTGTACGAGCAGTACTTC. This encodes CASSRAPGTSGVYEQYF.